This TCR beta chain was observed in a study of T-cell memory formation after mild COVID-19. MiXCR, run by TCRdb on the 5' RACE reads, gives a single entry per CDR3 protein. The data hold approximately 580,000 distinct CDR3 sequences, with around 21% observed a single time. This clonotype was counted a few times. Antigen: not known. Study findings and constraints: Clones that got smaller from day 15 to 85 had even CD4/CD8, while clones growing later tipped toward CD4+.

The germline gives CDR1 SGHRS, CDR2 YFSETQ. Trimming removed 4 bases from V and 5 bases from J, with 9 bases in between. The CDR3 totals 12 residues. The TCR comes from an adult woman who had mild COVID-19 (a few samples of this study predate the infection). Cell type and time point are not known. The sample consisted of PBMCs or a T cell subset sorted from them (not recorded which). The chain joins TRBV5-1 to TRBJ1-1; maybe TRBD1 (6 bases). CDR3 DNA: TGCGCCAGCAGCACAGGGTGGACTGAAGCTTTCTTT. This encodes CASSTGWTEAFF.